The 18 T cell receptor beta chains in this list originate from one sample, sequenced in a study of T cell repertoires in cytomegalovirus infection. MiXCR, applied by TCRdb to the reads, yields one record per CDR3 protein. The sample shows hundreds of thousands of distinct CDR3 sequences, roughly a third of them seen only once. Their antigen targets remain unknown. Specimen: cultured PBMCs, collected from culture after CMV antigen stimulation. Receptors originate from a human donor in good health (CMV status not recorded). Some clones in this sample may be carry-over from other donors' samples.

The chain couples TRBV19 to TRBJ1-5, with a possible D match to TRBD1 (5 bases). V was trimmed by 0 bases and J by 9 bases, leaving 12 bases between them. The CDR3 is made up of 14 amino acids. Germline values: CDR1 LNHDA, CDR2 SQIVND (reference sequence). The CDR3 spells CASSIERGVRPQHF. In nucleotides, the CDR3 is TGTGCCAGTAGTATAGAAAGGGGTGTGAGGCCCCAGCATTTT.

CDR3 residues: CSARAGYDSPLHF. For the CDR3, the DNA is TGCAGTGCTAGGGCAGGGTATGATTCACCCCTCCACTTT. The chain carries TRBV20-1 and TRBJ1-6; perhaps TRBD1 as D (5 bases). The CDR3 extends over 13 amino acids. The V and J ends lost 3 bases and 8 bases respectively, with 11 bases between them. Germline values: CDR1 DFQATT, CDR2 SNEGSKA (reference sequence).

The rearrangement joins TRBV6-8 to TRBJ1-1; D is perhaps TRBD1 (5 bases). V lost 2 bases, J lost 2 bases, and 9 bases lay in between. The length of the CDR3 is 14 residues. CDR1 is MNHGY, CDR2 SAAAGT, per germline. The CDR3 loop is CASSYRQGNTEAFF. The CDR3 region has the DNA TGTGCCAGCAGTTACCGGCAGGGAAACACTGAAGCTTTCTTT.

This clonotype appeared a few times. This chain links TRBV28 with TRBJ2-7, with TRBD2 matching over 9 bases. This CDR3 region has 12 residues. CDR1 and CDR2 (germline): MDHEN, SYDVKM. Trimming cost V 7 bases and J 4 bases; bases outside gene matches: 2. In DNA form, the CDR3 reads TGTGCCAGCATGCGGGGGGGTTACGAGCAGTACTTC. This codes for CASMRGGYEQYF.

This clonotype has ten or more counts. The V gene is TRBV7-8, the J gene TRBJ2-2; TRBD2 matches at 10 bases. This CDR3 is built from 14 residues. CDR1 and CDR2 (germline): SGHVS, FQNEAQ. The trim removed 5 bases at V and 7 bases at J, leaving 4 bases unmatched. As DNA, the CDR3 is TGTGCCAGCAGCCCGACTAGCGGGCTCGGGGAGCTGTTTTTT. It yields the protein CASSPTSGLGELFF.

The rearrangement uses TRBV30 and TRBJ2-1; no clear D gene. Per germline, CDR1 GTSNPN and CDR2 SVGIG (reference sequence). Trimming left V 3 bases short and J 6 bases short, with 9 bases between. The CDR3 is made up of 12 amino acids. CDR3 sequence (DNA): TGTGCCTGGAGCCGCGGTTTCAATGAGCAGTTCTTC. It yields the protein CAWSRGFNEQFF.

This clonotype showed up just a few times. CDR3 region: CSVEGGGDVYGYTF. CDR3 nucleotides: TGCAGCGTTGAAGGTGGGGGGGATGTCTATGGCTACACCTTC. J is TRBJ1-2 and V is TRBV29-1, with D maybe TRBD1 (5 bases). CDR3 size: 14 residues. CDR1 is SQVTM, CDR2 ANQGSEA, per germline. V was clipped by 1 base and J by 4 bases, with 13 bases between them.

This clonotype has only a few counts. The V call is TRBV5-1, the J call TRBJ1-6, with D possibly being TRBD1 (6 bases). CDR3 length: 16 amino acids. CDR1 is SGHRS and CDR2 is YFSETQ in the germline V gene. Trimming removed 0 bases from V and 8 bases from J, with 15 bases in between. CDR3 DNA sequence: TGCGCCAGCAGCTTGGACTCGGGGGCTGGGTATTCACCCCTCCACTTT. It is translated as CASSLDSGAGYSPLHF.

The table lists this clonotype with a count of one. The chain carries TRBV11-3 and TRBJ2-7, with D possibly being TRBD2 (6 bases). CDR3 size: 14 residues. The ends were cut back, 3 bases at V and 3 bases at J, with 12 bases in the middle. Germline V gene sequence: CDR1 SGHNT, CDR2 YENEEA. The CDR3 DNA follows: TGTGCCAGCAGCTTGAGGGACGGGAGCTACGAGCAGTACGTC. Amino acid sequence: CASSLRDGSYEQYV.

This clonotype was counted at least ten times. V is TRBV5-5 and J is TRBJ2-5; maybe TRBD2 (5 bases). The V and J ends lost 1 base and 0 bases respectively, with 7 bases between them. CDR3 size: 14 residues. Germline V gives CDR1 SGHKS, CDR2 YYEKEE (reference sequence). The CDR3 region is CASSLRADQETQYF. CDR3 nucleotide sequence: TGTGCCAGCAGCTTGAGAGCGGACCAAGAGACCCAGTACTTC.

V and J are TRBV23-1 and TRBJ2-3; 14 positions agree with TRBD2. TRBV23-1 is an ORF, and what it does is uncertain. CDR3 size: 17 residues. Unmatched junction bases numbered 3, after V lost 3 bases and J lost 1 base. As DNA, the CDR3 is TGCGCCAGCAGTCACCCGGGACTAGCGGGAGGCACAGATACGCAGTATTTT. Encoded protein: CASSHPGLAGGTDTQYF.

J is TRBJ2-6 and V is TRBV7-9, with D possibly matching TRBD1 (6 bases). This CDR3 comprises 18 residues. Germline-derived CDR1 and CDR2 are SEHNR and FQNEAQ (reference sequence). Between the trimmed V and J ends, which lost 1 base and 0 bases, there was a span of 13 bases. The CDR3 protein is CASSLVTGHRSGANVLTF. CDR3 DNA sequence: TGTGCCAGCAGCTTAGTGACGGGACACCGCTCTGGGGCCAACGTCCTGACTTTC. Full variable domain (remainder filled in from reference TRBV7-9 and TRBJ2-6): DTGVSQNPRHKITKRGQNVTFRCDPISEHNRLYWYRQTLGQGPEFLTYFQNEAQLEKSRLLSDRFSAERPKGSFSTLEIQRTEQGDSAMYLCASSLVTGHRSGANVLTFGAGSRLTVL.

The chain carries TRBV6-6 and TRBJ2-7; either TRBD1 or TRBD2 may fit D (7 bases each). Germline V gene data show CDR1 as MNHNY and CDR2 as SVGAGI (reference sequence). The length of the CDR3 is 11 residues. CDR3 protein: CAAGTASEQYF. As DNA, the CDR3 is TGTGCAGCGGGGACAGCAAGCGAGCAGTACTTC.

The V and J genes are TRBV20-1 and TRBJ1-2, with D possibly TRBD1 on 6 matching bases. Trimming took 0 bases from V and 0 from J, leaving 14 bases between them. Germline CDR1 DFQATT, CDR2 SNEGSKA (reference sequence). The CDR3 length is 16 residues. The CDR3 loop is CSARDGRGASNYGYTF. The CDR3 DNA sequence: TGCAGTGCTAGAGACGGACGGGGGGCTTCTAACTATGGCTACACCTTC.

This clonotype was seen a handful of times. J is TRBJ2-3 and V is TRBV7-2; TRBD1 aligns across 11 bases. Trimming removed 5 bases from V and 1 base from J; junction bases left unmatched: 5. The CDR3 is 16 residues long. The germline gives CDR1 SGHTA, CDR2 FQGNSA. For the CDR3, the DNA is TGTGCCAGCAGCATAAGGACAGGGGGCCGCACAGATACGCAGTATTTT. Translating it yields CASSIRTGGRTDTQYF.

Remarks on this clonotype: The junction does not match germline at one end; this may be a read error. This chain joins TRBV5-3 and TRBJ2-4, with D perhaps TRBD2 (6 bases). TRBV5-3 falls under the ORF class, with uncertain function. The CDR3 extends over 13 amino acids. The CDR3: CASSLGLPRIQYF. CDR3 bases: TGTGCCAGCAGCTTGGGACTTCCGAGAATTCAGTACTTC.

V gene TRBV10-3 combines with J gene TRBJ2-1; 10 bases align to TRBD2. This CDR3 contains 16 residues. V dropped 5 bases and J dropped 0; count of bases not matched to a gene: 4. Germline assignment: CDR1 ENHRY and CDR2 SYGVKD. The CDR3 sequence: CAISNLAGVSYNEQFF. For the CDR3, the DNA is TGTGCCATCAGTAACCTAGCGGGAGTCTCCTACAATGAGCAGTTCTTC.

The V and J genes are TRBV12-3 or TRBV12-4 and TRBJ2-3; D might be TRBD2 (6 bases). V lost 6 bases and J lost 0, with 10 bases in between. The CDR3 covers 14 residues. CDR3 sequence: CASRPGTSTDTQYF. As DNA, the CDR3 is TGTGCCAGCAGACCAGGGACTAGCACAGATACGCAGTATTTT.